This T cell receptor beta chain was obtained from a study of shared clonotypes between healthy human individuals. CD45RO-negative, CCR7-selected cells formed the naive CD8 fraction, which excluded terminally differentiated effector memory CD45RA+ cells. Donors comprised healthy HIV-negative adults lacking recent acute infections or vaccinations. Assay used: immunoSEQ multiplex PCR; TCRdb lists only in-frame clones, some missing. The data contain about 2.2 million clones, 80% to 95% of them singletons. Study results and caveats: Clonotypes shared by all four sorted-subset donors had higher generation probabilities than non-shared clonotypes. Only a few donors were included, so the genetic and exposure-history diversity represented was limited.

Turning to this clone: Its antigen is still unknown.

The clonotype originates from a young man in good health. Some clones in this sample may be carry-over from other donors' samples. The material sequenced was naive CD8+ T cells from PBMCs.

The CDR3 DNA follows: TGCGCCAGCAGCCAGGGCAGGGGGATTGTGGACACTGAAGCTTTCTTT. Translation gives CASSQGRGIVDTEAFF. This sequence joins TRBV4-1 and TRBJ1-1; TRBD1 matches at 7 bases. The CDR3 length is 16 residues. Germline V gene lookup returns CDR1 MGHRA and CDR2 YSYEKL. The V and J ends lost 3 bases and 3 bases, in that order; junction bases with no gene match: 10.